This entry lists 29 T cell receptor beta chains sequenced from one sample in a study of Ad26.COV2.S vaccination and SARS-CoV-2 variants. Treatment: 15 to 20 received Ad26.COV2.S at low or high dose, single or two shots; 5 received placebo; per-sample allocation not given. Samples analyzed were those drawn on day 63 after the first vaccine or placebo injection. Profiled with immunoSEQ multiplex PCR; TCRdb holds only in-frame clones, not every one. Among roughly 700,000 clones listed, around 92% were seen once. The sample was peripheral blood, taken in a trial of Ad26.COV2.S vaccine versus placebo. These TCRs come from a person between 18 and 59 years old who received the Ad26.COV2.S COVID-19 vaccine or a placebo.

This chain uses TRBV3-1 (or the pseudogene TRBV3-2) with TRBJ2-7; D possibly corresponds to TRBD2 (5 bases). The CDR3 consists of 13 residues. Trimming stripped 0 bases from V and 6 bases from J, with 9 bases between. The V gene's germline CDR1 is LGHDT and CDR2 YNNKEL (reference sequence). As DNA, the CDR3 is TGTGCCAGCAGCCAAGAGTTCCGGGGCGAGCAGTACTTC. It codes for CASSQEFRGEQYF.

The chain employs TRBV5-1 and TRBJ2-7, with D possibly matching TRBD2 (7 bases). This CDR3 has 14 amino acids. Per the germline V gene, CDR1 is SGHRS and CDR2 is YFSETQ. Trimming shortened V by 2 bases and J by 4 bases, and 13 bases separated the two germline ends. CDR3 region: CASSLVGGEYEQYF. The CDR3 DNA reads TGCGCCAGCAGCTTAGTAGGGGGGGAGTACGAGCAGTACTTC.

A note on this clone: Other DNA sequences from this sample encode an identical CDR3 as well. The chain recombines TRBV30 with TRBJ2-3; tentative D call: TRBD2 (5 bases). The V end was cut by 0 bases, the J end by 6 bases, with 7 bases between. The CDR3 extends over 12 amino acids. Germline V lookup: CDR1 GTSNPN, CDR2 SVGIG (reference sequence). The DNA of the CDR3 is TGTGCCTGGAGTGTTGGCGGGGATACGCAGTATTTT. This sequence encodes CAWSVGGDTQYF.

J is TRBJ1-1 and V is TRBV10-3, with TRBD1 matching over 7 bases. CDR1 and CDR2 from the germline V gene are ENHRY and SYGVKD. The CDR3 has 13 residues. V shed 5 bases, J shed 1 base, and the junction held 1 base outside the gene matches. The CDR3 nucleotides read TGTGCCATCAGTTGGACAGGGAACACTGAAGCTTTCTTT. This codes for CAISWTGNTEAFF.

The genes are TRBV27 and TRBJ2-7, with TRBD2 matching 12 bases. In germline, CDR1 is MNHEY, CDR2 SMNVEV (reference sequence). The CDR3 length is 14 residues. The ends lost 5 bases at V and 4 bases at J; junction bases unmatched: 3. The CDR3 reads CASSRTSGAYEQYF. The CDR3 DNA reads TGTGCCAGCAGTAGGACTAGCGGGGCTTACGAGCAGTACTTC.

V usage is TRBV6-5 and J usage is TRBJ2-1, with D perhaps matching TRBD1 (5 bases). CDR1 and CDR2 from the germline V gene are MNHEY and SVGAGI. CDR3 length equals 15 residues. The V gene lost 0 bases and the J gene lost 5 bases, with 11 bases spanning the gap. CDR3 DNA sequence: TGTGCCAGCAGTTACTCGCAGGGCTCAAACAATGAGCAGTTCTTC. Translating it yields CASSYSQGSNNEQFF.

The chain links TRBV18 to TRBJ1-2; D is unclear. This CDR3 spans 14 amino acids. CDR1 and CDR2 from the germline V gene are KGHSH and LQKENI. Trimming took 3 bases from V and 2 from J, leaving 10 bases between them. In DNA form, the CDR3 reads TGTGCCAGCTCACCTGAAGTAGGGAACTATGGCTACACCTTC. Translated: CASSPEVGNYGYTF.

CDR3 region: CASRKRERDNEQFF. DNA of the CDR3: TGTGCCAGCAGAAAGCGGGAGAGGGACAATGAGCAGTTCTTC. The chain has TRBV2 and TRBJ2-1; TRBD2 matches 8 bases. The CDR3 has 14 amino acids. Germline CDR1 and CDR2: SNHLY and FYNNEI. After removal of 6 bases from V and 5 bases from J, the junction contained 6 bases not matched to a gene.

The rearrangement links TRBV18 to TRBJ1-1; D is perhaps TRBD1 (6 bases). This CDR3 is built from 13 residues. Per germline, CDR1 KGHSH and CDR2 LQKENI. Deletions cut 4 bases from V and 6 bases from J, with 12 bases between. The CDR3 coding sequence is TGTGCCAGCTCACTTACAGGGTGGGCTGAAGCTTTCTTT. Translating it yields CASSLTGWAEAFF. The whole variable domain, remainder taken from reference TRBV18 and TRBJ1-1, is NAGVMQNPRHLVRRRGQEARLRCSPMKGHSHVYWYRQLPEEGLKFMVYLQKENIIDESGMPKERFSAEFPKEGPSILRIQQVVRGDSAAYFCASSLTGWAEAFFGQGTRLTVV.

The chain recombines TRBV4-2 with TRBJ2-2; D remains ambiguous. V lost 4 bases and J 6 bases, leaving 12 bases between the germline ends. The germline gives CDR1 LGHNA, CDR2 YNFKEQ. CDR3 length equals 14 residues. In DNA, the CDR3 is TGTGCCAGCAGCCCCACCCCCTTTTCCGGGGAGCTGTTTTTT. Its translation is CASSPTPFSGELFF.

The chain recombines TRBV11-2 with TRBJ2-6; 10 positions agree with TRBD2. V lost 1 base and J lost 0; bases outside the gene matches: 3. This CDR3 spans 18 amino acids. The germline gives CDR1 SGHAT, CDR2 FQNNGV. The CDR3 sequence is CASSLGSGRFSGANVLTF. The CDR3 DNA is TGTGCCAGCAGCTTAGGTAGCGGGAGGTTCTCTGGGGCCAACGTCCTGACTTTC.

The chain has TRBV7-9 and TRBJ2-5; 13 nucleotides agree with TRBD2. The length of the CDR3 is 16 residues. J was trimmed by 3 bases and V by 6 bases; bases with no gene match: 7. Germline loops: CDR1 SEHNR, CDR2 FQNEAQ (reference sequence). The CDR3 DNA reads as TGTGCCAGCAGGGATACTAGCGGGAGGGTTGAAGAGACCCAGTACTTC. This gives the protein CASRDTSGRVEETQYF.

The J gene is TRBJ1-2, the V gene TRBV19; the match to TRBD1 covers 7 bases. CDR3 length: 15 amino acids. V lost 1 base to trimming and J lost 6 bases; unmatched junction nucleotides: 8. From germline, CDR1 is LNHDA and CDR2 SQIVND (reference sequence). For the CDR3, the DNA is TGTGCCAGTAGTATAGCGGAGGGGGCGGGGCATGGCTACACCTTC. It translates to CASSIAEGAGHGYTF.

V gene TRBV19 combines with J gene TRBJ2-7; unclear D gene. Germline V CDR1 and CDR2: LNHDA, SQIVND (reference sequence). Trimming removed 6 bases at V and 2 bases at J, with 14 bases between. The CDR3 covers 14 residues. DNA for the CDR3: TGTGCCAGTAGCCCCGTTGGTAGGGCCTACGAGCAGTACTTC. Encoded protein: CASSPVGRAYEQYF.

This chain links TRBV11-2 with TRBJ1-3, with D perhaps TRBD1 (6 bases). Germline CDR1 is SGHAT and CDR2 is FQNNGV. V was shortened by 5 bases and J by 0 bases, with 11 bases between the two germline ends. The CDR3 consists of 15 residues. The CDR3 sequence: CASSRGQPSGNTIYF. The CDR3 DNA follows: TGTGCCAGCAGCCGCGGACAGCCCTCTGGAAACACCATATATTTT.

V is TRBV29-1 and J is TRBJ2-3; D remains unclear. The germline V and J ends were trimmed by 4 bases and 10 bases, with 15 bases remaining between them. This CDR3 contains 12 residues. Germline V gene sequence: CDR1 SQVTM, CDR2 ANQGSEA. DNA for the CDR3: TGCAGCGTTGGGCTCATGAATCTGGCGCAGTATTTT. It yields the protein CSVGLMNLAQYF.

This clone was seen a single time. This chain connects TRBV11-2 to TRBJ2-4, with D perhaps given as TRBD1 or TRBD2 (5 bases each). The ends were cut back, 6 bases at V and 0 bases at J, with 18 bases in the middle. Germline V CDR1 and CDR2: SGHAT, FQNNGV. The CDR3 is 17 amino acids. The CDR3 loop is CASSSTGTVLAKNIQYF. CDR3 coding DNA: TGTGCCAGCAGTTCAACCGGGACCGTCCTAGCCAAAAACATTCAGTACTTC. The variable domain in full, completed from reference TRBV11-2 and TRBJ2-4, reads EAGVAQSPRYKIIEKRQSVAFWCNPISGHATLYWYQQILGQGPKLLIQFQNNGVVDDSQLPKDRFSAERLKGVDSTLKIQPAKLEDSAVYLCASSSTGTVLAKNIQYFGAGTRLSVL.

This chain links TRBV5-1 with TRBJ2-7; 7 nucleotides align to TRBD1. CDR3 length equals 15 residues. CDR1 is SGHRS, CDR2 YFSETQ, per germline. The trim removed 4 bases at V and 6 bases at J, leaving 13 bases unmatched. The CDR3 reads CASSPFIDRAGEQYF. CDR3 nucleotide sequence: TGCGCCAGCAGCCCGTTTATTGACAGGGCTGGCGAGCAGTACTTC.

V usage is TRBV24-1 and J usage is TRBJ2-3; no clear D. The ends were cut back, 5 bases at V and 3 bases at J, with 14 bases in the middle. CDR1 and CDR2 (germline): KGHDR, SFDVKD. The CDR3 has 15 amino acids. The CDR3 nucleotides are TGTGCCACCAGTGCTAATCTCCTGAGAACAGATACGCAGTATTTT. It encodes CATSANLLRTDTQYF.

This clone was counted once. Other DNA sequences from this sample encode an identical CDR3 as well. This rearrangement joins TRBV5-4 to TRBJ2-7; 10 bases align to TRBD1. The length of the CDR3 is 14 residues. Germline loops: CDR1 SGHNT, CDR2 YYREEE (reference sequence). With V trimmed by 0 bases and J by 3 bases, 0 bases remained unmatched. The CDR3 coding sequence is TGTGCCAGCAGCTTGGGGACAGGGGGCTACGAGCAGTACTTC. This translates into CASSLGTGGYEQYF. The full variable domain, rest sourced from reference TRBV5-4 and TRBJ2-7, is ETGVTQSPTHLIKTRGQQVTLRCSSQSGHNTVSWYQQALGQGPQFIFQYYREEENGRGNFPPRFSGLQFPNYSSELNVNALELDDSALYLCASSLGTGGYEQYFGPGTRLTVT.

The CDR3 DNA reads TGTGCCAGCAGTTACGGGGGGGCGGGTGAAAAACTGTTTTTT. As protein: CASSYGGAGEKLFF. The chain employs TRBV6-5 and TRBJ1-4; possible D gene TRBD1, 6 bases. Germline CDR1 is MNHEY and CDR2 is SVGAGI. Trimming cost V 2 bases and J 7 bases, with 11 bases left between them. The CDR3 consists of 14 residues.

This sequence joins TRBV12-3 or TRBV12-4 and TRBJ1-6; the D is unclear. The ends were cut back, 3 bases at V and 10 bases at J, with 10 bases in the middle. This CDR3 is built from 13 residues. CDR3 sequence: CASSLSRRSPLHF. As DNA, the CDR3 is TGTGCCAGCAGTTTGTCCCGACGGTCACCCCTCCACTTT.

The genes are TRBV5-4 and TRBJ2-7; tentatively, D is TRBD1 or TRBD2 (6 bases each). From germline, CDR1 is SGHNT and CDR2 YYREEE (reference sequence). This CDR3 has 15 amino acids. Trimming left V 4 bases short and J 3 bases short, with 17 bases between. The CDR3 DNA reads TGTGCCAGCAGCCCCCCCGGGGGCTTGGGCTACGAGCAGTACTTC. Translation: CASSPPGGLGYEQYF.

The V gene is TRBV19, the J gene TRBJ2-3; D gene uncertain. The V end was cut by 3 bases, the J end by 5 bases, with 12 bases between. The CDR3 is 14 amino acids. Looked up from germline, CDR1 is LNHDA and CDR2 is SQIVND (reference sequence). The CDR3 DNA sequence: TGTGCCAGTAGTATTGATGGGGTGGTAGATACGCAGTATTTT. Residues: CASSIDGVVDTQYF.

This rearrangement joins TRBV30 to TRBJ2-5; 9 bases line up with TRBD1. The germline V gene encodes CDR1 GTSNPN and CDR2 SVGIG (reference sequence). V lost 0 bases, J lost 5 bases, and 10 bases stayed unmatched. The CDR3 runs 16 residues. The CDR3 DNA reads TGTGCCTGGAGTGTCCTCGTACAGGGGGCTCGGGAGACCCAGTACTTC. Residues: CAWSVLVQGARETQYF.

The chain combines TRBV24-1 with TRBJ1-5; D call uncertain. Trimming stripped 6 bases from V and 1 base from J, with 9 bases between. The V gene's germline CDR1 is KGHDR and CDR2 SFDVKD. This CDR3 comprises 14 residues. The CDR3: CATSSGLSNQPQHF. DNA of the CDR3: TGTGCCACCAGTTCGGGTCTGAGCAATCAGCCCCAGCATTTT.

CDR3: CASKGQGTSPLHF. CDR3 bases: TGTGCCAGTAAGGGACAGGGTACTTCACCCCTCCACTTT. The chain has TRBV19 and TRBJ1-6, with 9 bases identical to TRBD1. The CDR3 length is 13 residues. V lost 7 bases, J lost 9 bases, and 4 bases stayed unmatched. CDR1 and CDR2 from the germline V gene are LNHDA and SQIVND (reference sequence).

This chain joins TRBV27 and TRBJ1-2, with TRBD1 matching over 7 bases. V was pared by 3 bases and J by 4 bases, with 5 bases of the junction left unmatched. Germline assignment: CDR1 MNHEY and CDR2 SMNVEV (reference sequence). The length of the CDR3 is 14 residues. The CDR3 nucleotides are TGTGCCAGCAGTTTGTACAGGGGCGGCTATGGCTACACCTTC. It is translated as CASSLYRGGYGYTF.

V gene TRBV30 combines with J gene TRBJ1-1, with D unresolved. The V end was cut by 2 bases, the J end by 2 bases, with 6 bases between. The CDR3 is 12 residues long. CDR1 is GTSNPN, CDR2 SVGIG, per germline (reference sequence). The CDR3 reads CAWSPINTEAFF. CDR3 sequence (DNA): TGTGCCTGGAGTCCAATTAACACTGAAGCTTTCTTT.